This T cell receptor (beta chain) was captured by sequencing in a study of graft-versus-host responses after intestinal transplantation. Study background: Anti-thymocyte globulin induction preceded 2 to 4 years of tacrolimus and steroid maintenance in all recipients.

On this clone: Its matching antigen is unknown.

The V and J ends lost 4 bases and 1 base respectively, with 10 bases between them. The CDR3 sequence is 14 residues long. CDR1 and CDR2 from the germline V gene are LNHDA and SQIVND (reference sequence). Clones were sequenced by immunoSEQ multiplex PCR, and TCRdb holds only the in-frame ones, with some missing. The sample lists over 80,000 clones, roughly nine tenths seen once, with about 0.18% in the top ten. The chain is built from TRBV19 and TRBJ1-1; D is possibly TRBD1 (5 bases). The sequence derives from a human donor who was the organ donor for an intestinal transplant. The material was unstimulated CD4+ T cells sorted from spleen or lymph node cells, obtained before transplant. As DNA, the CDR3 is TGTGCCAGTAGTACCAGGGTCACGAACACTGAAGCTTTCTTT. It is translated as CASSTRVTNTEAFF.